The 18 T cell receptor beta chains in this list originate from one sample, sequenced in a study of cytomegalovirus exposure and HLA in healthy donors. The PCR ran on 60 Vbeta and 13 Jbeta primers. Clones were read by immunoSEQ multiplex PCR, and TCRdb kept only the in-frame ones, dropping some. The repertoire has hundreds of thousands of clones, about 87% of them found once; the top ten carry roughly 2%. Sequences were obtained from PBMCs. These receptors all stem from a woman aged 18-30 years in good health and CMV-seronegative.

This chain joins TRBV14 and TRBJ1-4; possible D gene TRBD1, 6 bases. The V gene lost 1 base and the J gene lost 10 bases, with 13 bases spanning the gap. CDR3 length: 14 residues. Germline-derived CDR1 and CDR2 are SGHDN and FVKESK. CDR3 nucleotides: TGTGCCAGCAGCCAAGTAAGGGGAGGGGGAAAACTGTTTTTT. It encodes CASSQVRGGGKLFF.

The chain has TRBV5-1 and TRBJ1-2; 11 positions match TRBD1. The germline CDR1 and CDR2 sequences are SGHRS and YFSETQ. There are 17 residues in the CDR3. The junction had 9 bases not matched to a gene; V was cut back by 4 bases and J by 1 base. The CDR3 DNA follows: TGCGCCAGCAGCCTTGGGACAGGGGGTACAGTTAACTATGGCTACACCTTC. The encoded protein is CASSLGTGGTVNYGYTF.

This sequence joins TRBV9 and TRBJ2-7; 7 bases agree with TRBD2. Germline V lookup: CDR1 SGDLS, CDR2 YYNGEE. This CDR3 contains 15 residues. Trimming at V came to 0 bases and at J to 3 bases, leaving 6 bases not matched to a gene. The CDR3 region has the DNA TGTGCCAGCAGCGTAGCAGCGGGAATATACTACGAGCAGTACTTC. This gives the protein CASSVAAGIYYEQYF. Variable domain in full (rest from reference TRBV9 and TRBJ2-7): DSGVTQTPKHLITATGQRVTLRCSPRSGDLSVYWYQQSLDQGLQFLIQYYNGEERAKGNILERFSAQQFPDLHSELNLSSLELGDSALYFCASSVAAGIYYEQYFGPGTRLTVT.

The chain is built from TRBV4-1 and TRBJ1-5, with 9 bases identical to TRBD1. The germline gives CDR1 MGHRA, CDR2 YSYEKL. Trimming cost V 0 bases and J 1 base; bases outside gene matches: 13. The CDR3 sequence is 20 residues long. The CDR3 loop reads CASSQDSGQGMGGSNQPQHF. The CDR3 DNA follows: TGCGCCAGCAGCCAAGATTCAGGACAGGGGATGGGTGGAAGCAATCAGCCCCAGCATTTT.

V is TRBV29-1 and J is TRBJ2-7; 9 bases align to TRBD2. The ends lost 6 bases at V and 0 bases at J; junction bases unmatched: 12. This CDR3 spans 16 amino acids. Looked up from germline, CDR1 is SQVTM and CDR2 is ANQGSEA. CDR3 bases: TGCAGCGTACTCTCGGTTCAGCGGGGGGCCTCCTACGAGCAGTACTTC. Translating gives CSVLSVQRGASYEQYF.

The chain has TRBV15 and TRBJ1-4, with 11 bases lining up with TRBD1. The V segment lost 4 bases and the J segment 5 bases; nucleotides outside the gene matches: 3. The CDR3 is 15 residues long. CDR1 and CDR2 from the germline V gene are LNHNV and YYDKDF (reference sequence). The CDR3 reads CATSTDRGLNEKLFF. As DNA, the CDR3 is TGTGCCACCAGCACGGACAGGGGGCTAAATGAAAAACTGTTTTTT.

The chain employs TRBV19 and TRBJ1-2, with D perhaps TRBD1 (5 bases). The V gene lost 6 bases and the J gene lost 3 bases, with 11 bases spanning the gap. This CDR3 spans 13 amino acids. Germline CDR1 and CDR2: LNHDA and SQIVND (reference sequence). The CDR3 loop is CASRLRDYYGYTF. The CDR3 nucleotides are TGTGCCAGTAGACTGCGGGACTACTATGGCTACACCTTC.

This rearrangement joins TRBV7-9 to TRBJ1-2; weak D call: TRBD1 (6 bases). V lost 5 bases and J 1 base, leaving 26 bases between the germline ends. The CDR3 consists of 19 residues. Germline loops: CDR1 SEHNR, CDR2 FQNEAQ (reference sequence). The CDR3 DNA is TGTGCCAGCAGCCATAGCCCTTTTACAGGGAGGGGAGATAACTATGGCTACACCTTC. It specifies CASSHSPFTGRGDNYGYTF. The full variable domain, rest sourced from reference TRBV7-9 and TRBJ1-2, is DTGVSQNPRHKITKRGQNVTFRCDPISEHNRLYWYRQTLGQGPEFLTYFQNEAQLEKSRLLSDRFSAERPKGSFSTLEIQRTEQGDSAMYLCASSHSPFTGRGDNYGYTFGSGTRLTVV.

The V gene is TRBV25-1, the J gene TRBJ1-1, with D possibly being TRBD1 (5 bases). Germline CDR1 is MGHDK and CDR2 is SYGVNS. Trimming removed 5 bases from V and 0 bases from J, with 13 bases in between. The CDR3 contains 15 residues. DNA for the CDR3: TGTGCCAGCAGTCTGACGGGGGTGATGAACACTGAAGCTTTCTTT. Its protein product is CASSLTGVMNTEAFF.

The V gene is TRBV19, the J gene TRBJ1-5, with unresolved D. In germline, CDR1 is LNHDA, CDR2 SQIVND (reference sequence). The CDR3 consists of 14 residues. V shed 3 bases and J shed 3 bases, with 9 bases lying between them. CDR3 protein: CASSILQNNQPQHF. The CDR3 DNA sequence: TGTGCCAGTAGTATCCTCCAGAACAATCAGCCCCAGCATTTT.

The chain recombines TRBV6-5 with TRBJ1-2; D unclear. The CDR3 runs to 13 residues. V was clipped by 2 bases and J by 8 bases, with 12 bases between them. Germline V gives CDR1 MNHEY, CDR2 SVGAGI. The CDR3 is CASSYPEGGGYTF. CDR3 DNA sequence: TGTGCCAGCAGTTACCCCGAGGGAGGCGGCTACACCTTC.

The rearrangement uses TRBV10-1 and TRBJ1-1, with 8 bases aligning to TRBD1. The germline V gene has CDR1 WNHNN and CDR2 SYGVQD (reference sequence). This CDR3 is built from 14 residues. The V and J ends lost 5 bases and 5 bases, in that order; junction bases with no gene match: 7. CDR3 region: CASSWDRWGTEAFF. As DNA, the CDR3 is TGCGCCAGCAGTTGGGACAGGTGGGGGACTGAAGCTTTCTTT.

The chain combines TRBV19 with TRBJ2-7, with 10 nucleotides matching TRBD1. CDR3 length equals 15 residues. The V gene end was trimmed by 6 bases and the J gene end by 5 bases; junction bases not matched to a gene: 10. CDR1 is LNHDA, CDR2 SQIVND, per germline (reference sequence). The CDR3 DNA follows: TGTGCCAGTAGAAAGACAGGGGGCAGTCAGGACGAGCAGTACTTC. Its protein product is CASRKTGGSQDEQYF.

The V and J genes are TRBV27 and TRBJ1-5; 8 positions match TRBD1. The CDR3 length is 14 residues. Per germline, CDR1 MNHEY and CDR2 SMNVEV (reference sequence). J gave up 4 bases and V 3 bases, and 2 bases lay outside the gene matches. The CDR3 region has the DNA TGTGCCAGCAGTTTTAACAGGGGGAATCAGCCCCAGCATTTT. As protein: CASSFNRGNQPQHF.

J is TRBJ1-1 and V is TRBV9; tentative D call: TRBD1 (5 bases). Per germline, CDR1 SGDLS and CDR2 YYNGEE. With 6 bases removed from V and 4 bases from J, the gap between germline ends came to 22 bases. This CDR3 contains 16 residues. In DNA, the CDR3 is TGTGCCAGCACCCTCCTGAACGGGGGTCGAGGCACTGAAGCTTTCTTT. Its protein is CASTLLNGGRGTEAFF.

The CDR3 here is CASSDGLAGGDADTQYF. CDR3 DNA sequence: TGTGCCAGCAGTGATGGTCTAGCGGGGGGGGACGCAGATACGCAGTATTTT. The V gene is TRBV2, the J gene TRBJ2-3, with 12 bases aligning to TRBD2. The CDR3 is made up of 17 amino acids. With V trimmed by 3 bases and J by 4 bases, 8 bases remained unmatched. Germline-derived CDR1 and CDR2 are SNHLY and FYNNEI.

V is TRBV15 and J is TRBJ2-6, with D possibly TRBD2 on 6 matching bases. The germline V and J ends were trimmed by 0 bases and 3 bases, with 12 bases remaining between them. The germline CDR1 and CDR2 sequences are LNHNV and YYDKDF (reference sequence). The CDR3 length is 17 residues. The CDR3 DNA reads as TGTGCCACCAGCAGAGATCACCTGGGGGGTGGGGCCAACGTCCTGACTTTC. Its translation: CATSRDHLGGGANVLTF.

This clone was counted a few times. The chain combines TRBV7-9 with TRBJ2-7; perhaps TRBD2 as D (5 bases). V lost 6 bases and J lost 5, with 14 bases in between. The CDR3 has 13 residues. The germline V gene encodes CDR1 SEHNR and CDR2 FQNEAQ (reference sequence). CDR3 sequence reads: CASRDSSRDEQYF. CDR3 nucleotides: TGTGCCAGCAGGGATAGTTCGAGGGACGAGCAGTACTTC.